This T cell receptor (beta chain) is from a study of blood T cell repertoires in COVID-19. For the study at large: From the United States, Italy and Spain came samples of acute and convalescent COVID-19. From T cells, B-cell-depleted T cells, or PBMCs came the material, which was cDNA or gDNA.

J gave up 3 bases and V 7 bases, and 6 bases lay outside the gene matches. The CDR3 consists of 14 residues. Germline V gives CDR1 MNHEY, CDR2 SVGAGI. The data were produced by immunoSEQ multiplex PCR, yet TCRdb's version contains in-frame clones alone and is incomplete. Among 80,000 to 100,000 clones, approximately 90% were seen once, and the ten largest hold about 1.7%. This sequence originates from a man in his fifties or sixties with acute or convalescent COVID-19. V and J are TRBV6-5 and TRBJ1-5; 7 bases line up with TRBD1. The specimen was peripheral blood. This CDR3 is CASIRTGVNQPQHF. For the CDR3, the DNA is TGTGCCAGCATTCGGACAGGAGTCAATCAGCCCCAGCATTTT.